This is a list of T cell receptor beta chains from one sample in a study of brain T cells in children with intractable seizures. Using immunoSEQ multiplex PCR, the repertoire was profiled, and TCRdb retains in-frame clones only, with some absent. The sample lists about 340,000 clones, 93% occurring once. Sample: peripheral blood, taken roughly 5 months after surgery. The receptors come from a boy younger than two with tuberous sclerosis and intractable seizures. The CDR3 runs from the conserved cysteine through the conserved F or W. Each record gives: V gene, J gene, clone size, D gene, CDR3 DNA, CDR3 protein. The D gene is left open where the match is weak. Clone size appears in some rows only: once, few, many, or a class for an expanded clone.

TRBV19	TRBJ1-2	.	.	TGTGCCTCCGGTGAACAGGGAGCTAACTATGGCTACACCTTC	CASGEQGANYGYTF
TRBV10-3	TRBJ2-6	.	.	TGTGCCATCACCCCCAACCCAGGGCCCGGGGCCAACGTCCTGACTTTC	CAITPNPGPGANVLTF
TRBV4-1	TRBJ2-3	.	.	TGCGCCAGCAGCCAGTTCCGGGGGAGCACAGATACGCAGTATTTT	CASSQFRGSTDTQYF
TRBV27	TRBJ1-1	.	.	TGTGCCAGCAGACTCCAAGGGAACACTGAAGCTTTCTTT	CASRLQGNTEAFF
TRBV3-1/TRBV3-2	TRBJ1-5	.	TRBD1	TGTGCCAGCAGCCAAGATATGAGGGGGCTCAAGGGAAATCAGCCCCAGCATTTT	CASSQDMRGLKGNQPQHF
TRBV5-1	TRBJ1-3	.	TRBD1	TGCGCCAGCAGCTTGGGCAGGGGGGACACCATATATTTT	CASSLGRGDTIYF
TRBV3-1/TRBV3-2	TRBJ1-5	once	.	TGTGCCAGCAGCCTGGGACCCAGCAATCAGCCCCAGCATTTT	CASSLGPSNQPQHF
TRBV27	TRBJ2-1	.	.	TGTGCCAGCAGTTTAGGTCCGAATTACAATGAGCAGTTCTTC	CASSLGPNYNEQFF
TRBV30	TRBJ1-5	.	.	TGTGCCTGGAGTTCCGGGGAGGTGGGGGATCAGCCCCAGCATTTT	CAWSSGEVGDQPQHF
TRBV15	TRBJ2-1	.	TRBD2	TGTGCCACCAGCAGTTTGGCGGGGGAGTACAATGAGCAGTTCTTC	CATSSLAGEYNEQFF
TRBV5-1	TRBJ1-4	.	.	TGCGCCAGCGGCCTGGAGGGGCGGGAAAAACTGTTTTTT	CASGLEGREKLFF
TRBV19	TRBJ1-1	.	.	TGTGCCAGTAGTCTCCTAGGGACGGCGAGAGCTTTCTTT	CASSLLGTARAFF
TRBV6-2/TRBV6-3	TRBJ2-3	once	.	TGTGCCAGCAGTTACCCCTTCACGGATACGCAGTATTTT	CASSYPFTDTQYF
TRBV7-9	TRBJ2-3	.	TRBD1	TGTGCCAGCAGCGCGACAGGGGATGGGGCAGATACGCAGTATTTT	CASSATGDGADTQYF
TRBV6-5	TRBJ2-1	.	.	TGTGCCAGCAGCTGGGGGAGCTCCTACAATGAGCAGTTCTTC	CASSWGSSYNEQFF
TRBV4-2	TRBJ1-5	.	.	TGTGCCAGCAGCCAAGAACCGCTGCAGCCCCAGCATTTT	CASSQEPLQPQHF
TRBV2	TRBJ1-2	.	.	TGTGCCAGCAGTGGGGTATCGGACGGCATCTATGGCTACACCTTC	CASSGVSDGIYGYTF
TRBV28	TRBJ2-7	once	.	TGTGCCAGCAGTTTAAATGGGCGGAACAACTACGAGCAGTACTTC	CASSLNGRNNYEQYF
TRBV9	TRBJ2-5	.	.	TGTGCCAGCAGCCTAGGGACTGAGGGAAAAGAGACCCAGTACTTC	CASSLGTEGKETQYF
TRBV5-6	TRBJ1-5	.	TRBD1	TGTGCCAGCAGCCAAAAGACAGGGGAAAGAAATCAGCCCCAGCATTTT	CASSQKTGERNQPQHF
TRBV2	TRBJ1-2	.	.	TGTGCCAGCAGTGAAATGGATGGCAAGTATGGCTACACCTTC	CASSEMDGKYGYTF
TRBV2	TRBJ1-5	.	.	TGTGCCAGCAGTGTTGAGGGAAGCAATCAGCCCCAGCATTTT	CASSVEGSNQPQHF